This TCR beta chain was profiled in a study of T cells in women clearing cervical HPV infection. Overall study: Blood came at first lesion visit for cases, post-clearance for controls.

This table comes from immunoSEQ multiplex PCR, and its TCRdb copy is limited to in-frame clones, with some not included. Its table records 31,000 or so clones. All donors had a single incident cervical HPV16 infection, not prevalent. The specimen sequenced was blood buffy coat. The receptor's source is a woman between 18 and 70 years old with a cervical HPV16 infection that either progressed to CIN3+ or cleared (not recorded which).

The chain's CDR3 is CASRDRGNTEAFF. The CDR3 bases that were read are TGTGCCAGCAGAGACAGGGGGAACACTGAA. The chain joins TRBV2 to TRBJ1-1, with 8 bases aligning to TRBD1. The sequence runs out 3 residues before the end of the CDR3; the remainder is reconstructed from the germline J gene. After removal of 6 bases from V and 1 base from J, the junction contained 1 base not matched to a gene. Germline V gene data show CDR1 as SNHLY and CDR2 as FYNNEI. The CDR3 is 13 amino acids.